Below are 17 T cell receptor beta chains sequenced from a single sample in a study of cytotoxic CD8 clonotypes in ibrutinib-treated CLL. Profiling relied on immunoSEQ multiplex PCR, and the TCRdb table lists in-frame clones only, not all of them. Here the sample spans approximately 84,000 clones, around 84% being singletons. The material was PBMCs, obtained before ibrutinib treatment. The receptors shown here come from a human donor with chronic lymphocytic leukemia.

The DNA for the CDR3 is TGTGCCAGCAGCTTGGCAAGCTCCTACAATGAGCAGTTCTTC. It translates to CASSLASSYNEQFF. V gene TRBV7-9 combines with J gene TRBJ2-1; D remains ambiguous. V was clipped by 3 bases and J by 0 bases, with 6 bases between them. In germline, CDR1 is SEHNR, CDR2 FQNEAQ (reference sequence). The CDR3 covers 14 residues.

J is TRBJ2-1 and V is TRBV1; TRBD2 is the table's D call, not checked against the DNA. TRBV1 is termed a pseudogene. The CDR3 covers 21 residues. As DNA, the CDR3 is TGCACCAGCAGCCAAGACTTGGGACTAGGGCAGTATCGGAGCTCCTACAATGAGCAGTTCTTC. Translated: CTSSQDLGLGQYRSSYNEQFF.

This rearrangement joins TRBV2 to TRBJ2-2; D remains ambiguous. Trimming cost V 7 bases and J 6 bases, with 9 bases left between them. Germline CDR1 is SNHLY and CDR2 is FYNNEI. The CDR3 has 12 amino acids. CDR3 sequence: CASTRYAGELFF. CDR3 DNA sequence: TGTGCCAGCACCCGGTACGCCGGGGAGCTGTTTTTT.

The CDR3 bases are TGCAGCGTGGCCTCGACTCATAGGGAGTACAATGAGCAGTTCTTC. Amino acid sequence: CSVASTHREYNEQFF. The gene calls are TRBV29-1 and TRBJ2-1; maybe TRBD2 (5 bases). Trimming removed 6 bases from V and 4 bases from J, with 19 bases in between. The CDR3 covers 15 residues. The germline gives CDR1 SQVTM, CDR2 ANQGSEA.

The V gene is TRBV4-1, the J gene TRBJ2-7; no clear D. The germline V gene has CDR1 MGHRA and CDR2 YSYEKL. Trimming cost V 0 bases and J 6 bases, with 15 bases left between them. The CDR3 has 15 amino acids. CDR3 DNA sequence: TGCGCCAGCAGCCAAGATCACTGGGTTTTTGGCGAGCAGTACTTC. It yields the protein CASSQDHWVFGEQYF.

The chain recombines TRBV5-1 with TRBJ1-1, with D perhaps TRBD1 (5 bases). The CDR3 loop spans 14 amino acids. V was cut by 0 bases and J by 5 bases, with 11 bases left in between. Germline CDR1 is SGHRS and CDR2 is YFSETQ. CDR3 bases: TGCGCCAGCAGCTTGGGAGGGACGGGAACTGAAGCTTTCTTT. This translates into CASSLGGTGTEAFF.

The V call is TRBV10-2, the J call TRBJ2-7; 8 bases align to TRBD1. Germline V gene sequence: CDR1 WSHSY, CDR2 SAAADI. J gave up 2 bases and V 3 bases, and 6 bases lay outside the gene matches. The CDR3 extends over 15 amino acids. The CDR3 protein is CASSDRDRLPYEQYF. CDR3 DNA sequence: TGCGCCAGCAGTGATAGGGACAGGTTACCCTACGAGCAGTACTTC.

This chain links TRBV6-6 with TRBJ1-3, with D hard to call. The V and J ends lost 0 bases and 10 bases respectively, with 13 bases between them. CDR3 length equals 14 residues. Looked up from germline, CDR1 is MNHNY and CDR2 is SVGAGI (reference sequence). CDR3 residues: CASSYSSEGRTIYF. The CDR3 DNA follows: TGTGCCAGCAGTTACTCGAGCGAGGGAAGGACCATATATTTT.

This clone was observed a single time. The chain is built from TRBV9 and TRBJ1-2; perhaps TRBD1 as D (6 bases). Trimming took off 3 bases at V and 4 bases at J, with 13 bases between the two ends. Germline assignment: CDR1 SGDLS and CDR2 YYNGEE. The CDR3 loop spans 14 amino acids. The CDR3 spells CASSAETGFYGYTF. The CDR3 bases are TGTGCCAGCAGCGCCGAGACAGGTTTCTATGGCTACACCTTC.

The chain employs TRBV6-6 and TRBJ1-2; tentatively, D is TRBD1 (6 bases). Germline V CDR1 and CDR2: MNHNY, SVGAGI (reference sequence). This CDR3 has 14 residues. Trimming left V 5 bases short and J 3 bases short, with 13 bases between. This CDR3 reads CASSTPGAHYGYTF. CDR3 sequence (DNA): TGTGCCAGCAGTACCCCGGGGGCTCACTATGGCTACACCTTC.

The chain is built from TRBV7-2 and TRBJ2-7; 8 bases agree with TRBD2. CDR1 is SGHTA, CDR2 FQGNSA, per germline. This CDR3 contains 17 residues. Unmatched junction bases numbered 16, after V lost 6 bases and J lost 3 bases. CDR3 loop: CASSRRGESGSRYEQYF. The CDR3 DNA is TGTGCCAGCAGTCGACGGGGGGAGAGCGGGAGCCGCTACGAGCAGTACTTC.

This clone was seen only once. This chain joins TRBV28 and TRBJ2-5; perhaps TRBD2 as D (6 bases). CDR3 size: 15 residues. With 3 bases removed from V and 4 bases from J, the gap between germline ends came to 15 bases. CDR1 and CDR2 from the germline V gene are MDHEN and SYDVKM. The DNA of the CDR3 is TGTGCCAGCAGTTTCCCCCAGGGAGGACGAGAGACCCAGTACTTC. Translating gives CASSFPQGGRETQYF.

There are a few counts of this clone. The J gene is TRBJ1-1, the V gene TRBV6-1, with a possible D match to TRBD1 (6 bases). V lost 5 bases, J lost 1 base, and 11 bases lay in between. CDR1 is MNHNS, CDR2 SASEGT, per germline. There are 14 residues in the CDR3. The CDR3 loop is CASSLGGGNTEAFF. CDR3 nucleotide sequence: TGTGCCAGCAGTCTCGGAGGGGGGAACACTGAAGCTTTCTTT.

The CDR3 spells CAWSIRGRGNTIYF. The CDR3 DNA is TGTGCCTGGAGTATCCGAGGACGAGGGAACACCATATATTTT. The gene calls are TRBV30 and TRBJ1-3; D is uncertain. Looked up from germline, CDR1 is GTSNPN and CDR2 is SVGIG (reference sequence). The V and J ends lost 2 bases and 7 bases respectively, with 15 bases between them. CDR3 length: 14 amino acids.

The J gene is TRBJ1-2, the V gene TRBV28; D gene ambiguous. V dropped 5 bases and J dropped 4 bases, with 5 bases sitting between them. The CDR3 totals 11 residues. CDR1 is MDHEN, CDR2 SYDVKM, per germline. Written as DNA, the CDR3 is TGTGCCAGCAGTGATATCTATGGCTACACCTTC. Its translation is CASSDIYGYTF.

The V call is TRBV5-1, the J call TRBJ2-2, with 8 bases aligning to TRBD2. The CDR3 runs 18 residues. V lost 0 bases to trimming and J lost 2 bases; unmatched junction nucleotides: 9. Germline CDR1 and CDR2: SGHRS and YFSETQ. The CDR3 DNA is TGCGCCAGCAGCTTGGCCATCCCAGCGGGAGCTAACACCGGGGAGCTGTTTTTT. Protein: CASSLAIPAGANTGELFF. Combining the CDR3 with reference TRBV5-1 and TRBJ2-2 gives the whole variable domain KAGVTQTPRYLIKTRGQQVTLSCSPISGHRSVSWYQQTPGQGLQFLFEYFSETQRNKGNFPGRFSGRQFSNSRSEMNVSTLELGDSALYLCASSLAIPAGANTGELFFGEGSRLTVL.

This chain links TRBV4-1 with TRBJ1-2; D ambiguous. This CDR3 spans 14 amino acids. Germline V gives CDR1 MGHRA, CDR2 YSYEKL. Between the trimmed V and J ends, which lost 2 bases and 3 bases, there was a span of 10 bases. This CDR3 reads CASSQSPTDYGYTF. CDR3 sequence (DNA): TGCGCCAGCAGCCAATCCCCCACCGACTATGGCTACACCTTC.